The 32 T cell receptor beta chains presented below share a single source sample, sequenced in a study of early T cells in non-severe SARS-CoV-2 infection. TCRdb reanalysed the 5' RACE reads using MiXCR and keeps one entry per CDR3 protein. Counted here are about 48,000 distinct CDR3 sequences, under 7.5% occurring once; the ten biggest clones make up under 9%. The material sequenced was whole blood, taken at baseline. These receptor sequences come from an adult who was a healthcare worker with PCR-confirmed SARS-CoV-2 infection or an uninfected control (not recorded which).

This clonotype was seen ten or more times. This chain connects TRBV10-3 to TRBJ2-1; D remains unclear. Trimming stripped 5 bases from V and 10 bases from J, with 9 bases between. This CDR3 is 11 amino acids long. Per the germline V gene, CDR1 is ENHRY and CDR2 is SYGVKD. The CDR3 region has the DNA TGTGCCATCAGTACCAACCACGAGCAGTTCTTC. The encoded protein is CAISTNHEQFF.

This clonotype came up a few times. J is TRBJ2-7 and V is TRBV7-2; D call uncertain. V gave up 1 base and J gave up 1 base, with 11 bases separating them. Germline V gene lookup returns CDR1 SGHTA and CDR2 FQGNSA. CDR3 length equals 15 residues. CDR3 sequence (DNA): TGTGCCAGCAGCTTAGTAGGGCGGAAATCCTACGAGCAGTACTTC. The encoded protein is CASSLVGRKSYEQYF.

The chain has TRBV12-3 or TRBV12-4 and TRBJ2-5; the match to TRBD2 covers 7 bases. V was pared by 5 bases and J by 5 bases, with 11 bases of the junction left unmatched. The CDR3 spans 15 residues. CDR3 residues: CASSPPEQRGETQYF. CDR3 coding DNA: TGTGCCAGCAGTCCCCCCGAGCAGCGGGGCGAGACCCAGTACTTC.

The chain employs TRBV7-3 and TRBJ2-7, with 7 bases identical to TRBD1. This CDR3 spans 15 amino acids. The V gene end was trimmed by 6 bases and the J gene end by 0 bases; junction bases not matched to a gene: 8. From germline, CDR1 is SGHTA and CDR2 FQGTGA. The CDR3 reads CASSFTGTASYEQYF. CDR3 sequence (DNA): TGTGCCAGCAGTTTTACCGGGACAGCCTCCTACGAGCAGTACTTC.

This clonotype has at least ten counts. The rearrangement joins TRBV20-1 to TRBJ1-6; the match to TRBD1 covers 9 bases. CDR3 length equals 13 residues. J gave up 10 bases and V 6 bases, and 7 bases lay outside the gene matches. Germline CDR1 is DFQATT and CDR2 is SNEGSKA (reference sequence). The CDR3 reads CSARTGESSPLHF. The CDR3 DNA is TGCAGTGCCAGGACAGGGGAAAGCTCACCCCTCCACTTT.

This clonotype was seen ten or more times. The chain is built from TRBV4-3 and TRBJ2-5, with D possibly being TRBD1 (6 bases). The germline gives CDR1 LGHNA, CDR2 YSLEER. This CDR3 has 15 residues. Trimming stripped 4 bases from V and 4 bases from J, with 16 bases between. As DNA, the CDR3 is TGCGCCAGCAGCCCGAGGGCAGGGGAGTCAGAGACCCAGTACTTC. Translating it yields CASSPRAGESETQYF.

This chain links TRBV28 with TRBJ2-1; D gene uncertain. The CDR3 runs to 12 residues. Germline V gene lookup returns CDR1 MDHEN and CDR2 SYDVKM. The V end was cut by 8 bases, the J end by 10 bases, with 15 bases between. The CDR3 bases are TGTGCCAGCGAAGACCTGCAATGGGAGCAGTTCTTC. This encodes CASEDLQWEQFF.

The sample holds many counts of this clonotype. V usage is TRBV20-1 and J usage is TRBJ2-5, with 10 bases that match TRBD2. The junction had 12 bases not matched to a gene; V was cut back by 0 bases and J by 5 bases. The CDR3 runs 17 residues. CDR1 and CDR2 (germline): DFQATT, SNEGSKA (reference sequence). The CDR3 DNA sequence: TGCAGTGCTAGAGATCGTCTAGCGGGAGTAGCACGGGAGACCCAGTACTTC. It translates to CSARDRLAGVARETQYF.

This chain joins TRBV7-2 and TRBJ2-2, with a weak D call TRBD2 (5 bases). V was trimmed by 5 bases and J by 6 bases, leaving 19 bases between them. Germline V gene data show CDR1 as SGHTA and CDR2 as FQGNSA. The CDR3 has 16 amino acids. CDR3 bases: TGTGCCAGCAGCACCCGACGGAGCGGCAAGCCCGGGGAGCTGTTTTTT. Translating gives CASSTRRSGKPGELFF. Full variable domain (remainder filled in from reference TRBV7-2 and TRBJ2-2): GAGVSQSPSNKVTEKGKDVELRCDPISGHTALYWYRQSLGQGLEFLIYFQGNSAPDKSGLPSDRFSAERTGGSVSTLTIQRTQQEDSAVYLCASSTRRSGKPGELFFGEGSRLTVL.

This clonotype was detected many times. J is TRBJ2-4 and V is TRBV29-1; D remains ambiguous. The CDR3 has 15 amino acids. Trimming took off 4 bases at V and 1 base at J, with 14 bases between the two ends. Germline CDR1 is SQVTM and CDR2 is ANQGSEA. CDR3 nucleotides: TGCAGCGTTGTGTTTTGGGGTTGGGCCAAAAACATTCAGTACTTC. Translation: CSVVFWGWAKNIQYF.

The chain joins TRBV12-3 or TRBV12-4 to TRBJ2-5; 13 bases fit TRBD2. V lost 5 bases, J lost 4 bases, and 13 bases stayed unmatched. This CDR3 has 18 residues. CDR3 amino acids: CASSVTSGRLARLETQYF. In DNA, the CDR3 is TGTGCCAGCAGTGTGACTAGCGGGAGGTTGGCGCGGTTAGAGACCCAGTACTTC.

At least ten counts were recorded for this clonotype. The chain is built from TRBV19 and TRBJ2-1; the D gene is possibly TRBD2 (6 bases). With 4 bases removed from V and 0 bases from J, the gap between germline ends came to 10 bases. Germline CDR1 reads LNHDA; CDR2 reads SQIVND (reference sequence). This CDR3 is 15 amino acids long. The CDR3 DNA reads TGTGCCAGTAGTACCCGGGAGAGCTCCTACAATGAGCAGTTCTTC. It is translated as CASSTRESSYNEQFF.

This clonotype came up a few times. The V call is TRBV20-1, the J call TRBJ2-3; D possibly uses TRBD1 or TRBD2 (6 bases each). The CDR3 contains 12 residues. The V gene's germline CDR1 is DFQATT and CDR2 SNEGSKA (reference sequence). The ends were cut back, 7 bases at V and 2 bases at J, with 10 bases in the middle. The CDR3 protein is CSGGAPTDTQYF. The CDR3 nucleotides read TGCAGTGGGGGGGCGCCCACAGATACGCAGTATTTT.

The J gene is TRBJ2-5, the V gene TRBV29-1; no clear D gene. Between the trimmed V and J ends, which lost 6 bases and 3 bases, there was a span of 5 bases. The germline V gene encodes CDR1 SQVTM and CDR2 ANQGSEA. CDR3 length equals 10 residues. The CDR3 coding sequence is TGCAGCGTCGTCGAAGAGACCCAGTACTTC. Protein product: CSVVEETQYF.

This clonotype was seen repeatedly, ten times or more. The rearrangement joins TRBV20-1 to TRBJ1-5; weak D call: TRBD1 (6 bases). V was cut by 5 bases and J by 7 bases, with 12 bases left in between. Looked up from germline, CDR1 is DFQATT and CDR2 is SNEGSKA (reference sequence). This CDR3 has 12 residues. CDR3 residues: CSAEEGVQPQHF. The DNA for the CDR3 is TGCAGTGCTGAAGAGGGGGTCCAGCCCCAGCATTTT.

At least ten counts were recorded for this clonotype. The gene calls are TRBV29-1 and TRBJ1-3; D uncertain. This CDR3 comprises 14 residues. V was pared by 3 bases and J by 0 bases, with 9 bases between. CDR1 and CDR2 from the germline V gene are SQVTM and ANQGSEA. The DNA of the CDR3 is TGCAGCGTTGAGATAGGGTCCTCTGGAAACACCATATATTTT. Protein: CSVEIGSSGNTIYF.

This clonotype showed up just a few times. J is TRBJ2-7 and V is TRBV18, with a possible D match to TRBD2 (5 bases). Trimming cost V 5 bases and J 3 bases, with 8 bases left between them. The CDR3 runs to 12 residues. Per germline, CDR1 KGHSH and CDR2 LQKENI. CDR3 bases: TGTGCCAGCTCAGAGAGGGACTACGAGCAGTACTTC. Amino acids: CASSERDYEQYF. The whole variable domain, remainder taken from reference TRBV18 and TRBJ2-7, is NAGVMQNPRHLVRRRGQEARLRCSPMKGHSHVYWYRQLPEEGLKFMVYLQKENIIDESGMPKERFSAEFPKEGPSILRIQQVVRGDSAAYFCASSERDYEQYFGPGTRLTVT.

This clonotype was observed many times. This sequence joins TRBV6-6 and TRBJ2-3; D is possibly TRBD1 (6 bases). Germline V gene sequence: CDR1 MNHNY, CDR2 SVGAGI (reference sequence). The CDR3 is made up of 15 amino acids. V dropped 10 bases and J dropped 0 bases, with 17 bases sitting between them. The CDR3 coding sequence is TGTGCCACCAGATTTTCGGGACAAAGCACAGATACGCAGTATTTT. It yields the protein CATRFSGQSTDTQYF.

The chain has TRBV19 and TRBJ2-5; 8 nucleotides align to TRBD2. The V and J ends lost 3 bases and 2 bases, in that order; junction bases with no gene match: 8. The CDR3 has 16 residues. Germline lookup yields CDR1 LNHDA and CDR2 SQIVND (reference sequence). The CDR3 sequence: CASSIGRGHSQETQYF. CDR3 in DNA: TGTGCCAGTAGTATCGGGAGGGGACACTCGCAAGAGACCCAGTACTTC.

The table lists this clonotype with a few counts. The chain joins TRBV6-5 to TRBJ2-1; 13 bases align to TRBD2. Per germline, CDR1 MNHEY and CDR2 SVGAGI. This CDR3 is built from 17 residues. V lost 4 bases, J lost 3 bases, and 6 bases stayed unmatched. The CDR3 spells CASSLLGLAGYYNEQFF. CDR3 bases: TGTGCCAGCAGTTTATTGGGACTAGCGGGATACTACAATGAGCAGTTCTTC.

This clonotype was counted at least ten times. The rearrangement joins TRBV7-9 to TRBJ2-7; D could derive from TRBD1 or TRBD2 (5 bases each). This CDR3 is built from 14 residues. Between the trimmed V and J ends, which lost 5 bases and 2 bases, there was a span of 13 bases. From germline, CDR1 is SEHNR and CDR2 FQNEAQ (reference sequence). In nucleotides, the CDR3 is TGTGCCAGCAGCCGAGGGGACGGAACCTACGAGCAGTACTTC. Amino acid sequence: CASSRGDGTYEQYF.

This clonotype was seen a handful of times. This chain joins TRBV6-2 or TRBV6-3 and TRBJ2-1, with D unclear. From germline, CDR1 is MNHEY and CDR2 SVGEGT. The CDR3 totals 11 residues. V was pared by 2 bases and J by 8 bases, with 4 bases between. CDR3 DNA: TGTGCCAGCAGTTACCCGGATGAGCAGTTCTTC. It specifies CASSYPDEQFF.

This sequence joins TRBV10-2 and TRBJ2-3; D is perhaps TRBD2 (6 bases). Looked up from germline, CDR1 is WSHSY and CDR2 is SAAADI. The CDR3 loop spans 13 amino acids. The ends were cut back, 3 bases at V and 14 bases at J, with 18 bases in the middle. CDR3 coding DNA: TGCGCCAGCAGTGAAAGTTGGGAGGCGGGCCGGTATTTT. It is translated as CASSESWEAGRYF.

This clonotype was detected a few times. V is TRBV20-1 and J is TRBJ2-5; a possible D gene is TRBD2 (5 bases). The V end lost 8 bases, the J end lost 7 bases, and 14 bases lay between the germline ends. The CDR3 sequence is 11 residues long. The germline gives CDR1 DFQATT, CDR2 SNEGSKA (reference sequence). The CDR3 nucleotides are TGCAGTCCACTCTCCGCGGGGACCCAGTACTTC. As protein: CSPLSAGTQYF.

The chain carries TRBV5-6 and TRBJ1-1; TRBD1 matches 7 bases. V was clipped by 2 bases and J by 1 base; unmatched bases: 5. This CDR3 has 15 amino acids. Per the germline V gene, CDR1 is SGHDT and CDR2 is YYEEEE. CDR3 sequence: CASSFLGQPNTEAFF. The DNA of the CDR3 is TGTGCCAGCAGCTTCTTGGGACAGCCGAACACTGAAGCTTTCTTT.

In its sample, this clonotype was seen many times. The rearrangement uses TRBV5-6 and TRBJ1-2; TRBD1 matches 8 bases. Trimming removed 2 bases from V and 3 bases from J; junction bases left unmatched: 6. Per germline, CDR1 SGHDT and CDR2 YYEEEE. The CDR3 has 15 residues. CDR3 in DNA: TGTGCCAGCAGCTTCTCAGGACAGGGCCACTATGGCTACACCTTC. It encodes CASSFSGQGHYGYTF.

The J gene is TRBJ2-2, the V gene TRBV29-1; D tentatively fits TRBD1 or TRBD2 (6 bases each). CDR3 size: 15 residues. V lost 5 bases to trimming and J lost 5 bases, with 18 bases between them. Germline V gives CDR1 SQVTM, CDR2 ANQGSEA. CDR3 nucleotides: TGCAGCGTTATTCCTGGAGGGGGTCAAACCGGGGAGCTGTTTTTT. Its translation: CSVIPGGGQTGELFF.

This clonotype was seen many times. The chain couples TRBV27 to TRBJ2-7; D not resolved. Germline assignment: CDR1 MNHEY and CDR2 SMNVEV (reference sequence). Between the trimmed V and J ends, which lost 1 base and 2 bases, there was a span of 9 bases. This CDR3 is built from 14 residues. CDR3 bases: TGTGCCAGCAGTTTATTTTCCAGACCCTACGAGCAGTACTTC. Translation gives CASSLFSRPYEQYF.

This chain's CDR3 is CAISEGGYEQYF. As DNA, the CDR3 is TGTGCCATCAGTGAGGGGGGTTACGAGCAGTACTTC. The rearrangement joins TRBV10-3 to TRBJ2-7; D possibly matches TRBD1 or TRBD2 (5 bases each). The CDR3 loop spans 12 amino acids. Germline lookup yields CDR1 ENHRY and CDR2 SYGVKD. The germline V and J ends were trimmed by 2 bases and 4 bases, with 6 bases remaining between them.

This clonotype is medium-sized within its sample. The V gene is TRBV29-1, the J gene TRBJ2-5; 7 bases line up with TRBD2. CDR3 length: 12 residues. V lost 7 bases and J lost 2; bases outside the gene matches: 4. Germline CDR1 reads SQVTM; CDR2 reads ANQGSEA. The CDR3 bases are TGCAGCGGAGGGGAGGGGCAAGAGACCCAGTACTTC. Protein sequence: CSGGEGQETQYF.

This clonotype was observed a handful of times. The chain combines TRBV10-2 with TRBJ2-4; TRBD2 matches 7 bases. Germline assignment: CDR1 WSHSY and CDR2 SAAADI. The CDR3 loop spans 13 amino acids. With 8 bases clipped from V and 3 bases from J, the junction kept 4 bases outside the gene matches. The CDR3 DNA sequence: TGCGCCAGCGGTGGGGGGGACAAAAACATTCAGTACTTC. Translated: CASGGGDKNIQYF.

This clonotype was counted at least ten times. The chain employs TRBV11-2 and TRBJ2-2; 7 bases are a match to TRBD1. The CDR3 consists of 15 residues. Germline trimming cut 5 bases from V and 2 bases from J; bases unmatched to any gene: 5. CDR1 is SGHAT, CDR2 FQNNGV, per germline. CDR3 in DNA: TGTGCCAGCAGCCCGGGACAGAGAAACACCGGGGAGCTGTTTTTT. Protein product: CASSPGQRNTGELFF.